These T cell receptor beta chains were read from a single sample in a study of CD8 T cells in ankylosing spondylitis. One entry per CDR3 protein results from TCRdb running MiXCR on the 5' RACE reads. This table holds 200,000 to 250,000 distinct CDR3 sequences, 10% found once. Sample: blood, either unsorted or a sorted T cell fraction (not recorded which). The receptors come from a male donor with ankylosing spondylitis or in good health (not recorded which). Both conserved end residues are part of each CDR3. The D gene is left open where the match is weak. Not all rows give a size; the values are once, few, many and, for expanded clones, a class.

v_gene,abundance,j_gene,d_gene,CDR3nt,CDR3aa
TRBV5-1,many,TRBJ2-1,.,TGCGCCAGCAGCCCTGGGTGGGACGCTGGCTACAATGAGCAGTTCTTC,CASSPGWDAGYNEQFF
TRBV3-1,.,TRBJ1-1,.,TGTGCCAGCGGCCAGGCCCAGGCGCTGAACACTGAAGCTTTCTTT,CASGQAQALNTEAFF
TRBV4-1,many,TRBJ2-1,.,TGCGCCAGCAGCCAAGAACGGGATAGAAATGAGCAGTTCTTC,CASSQERDRNEQFF
TRBV5-1,many,TRBJ2-7,.,TGCGCCAGCAGCTTGGCGGGACGGACCGTAGGGGAGCAGTACTTC,CASSLAGRTVGEQYF
TRBV3-1,many,TRBJ2-7,TRBD2,TGTGCCAGCAGCCAAGATCCAGCGGGGCCCTACGAGCAGTACTTC,CASSQDPAGPYEQYF
TRBV4-2,.,TRBJ2-1,.,TGTGCCAGCAGCCACGCTATGACTGCGGGTCGCCCCTACAATGAGCAGTTCTTC,CASSHAMTAGRPYNEQFF
TRBV4-2,.,TRBJ2-2,TRBD2,TGTGCCAGCAGCCGACACCTAGCGGGAGCCGGGGAGCTGTTTTTT,CASSRHLAGAGELFF
TRBV20-1,.,TRBJ2-3,TRBD2,TGCAGTGCTAGGGGTCGGGGACTAGATACAGATACGCAGTATTTT,CSARGRGLDTDTQYF
TRBV30,many,TRBJ2-3,TRBD1,TGTGCCTGGAGTGCGACAGGGATAACCACAGATACGCAGTATTTT,CAWSATGITTDTQYF
TRBV7-9,few,TRBJ2-7,.,TGTGCCAGCAGCATGGACGGATCCTCCTACGAGCAGTACTTC,CASSMDGSSYEQYF
TRBV5-1,many,TRBJ1-5,.,TGCGCCAGCAGCGTTGACAGTAATCAGCCCCAGCATTTT,CASSVDSNQPQHF
TRBV2,many,TRBJ2-5,.,TGTGCCAGCAGTGGCGAGAGGGTGGGGCAAGAGACCCAGTACTTC,CASSGERVGQETQYF
TRBV6-1,.,TRBJ1-5,TRBD1,TGTGCCAGCAACCCCGGGACAGGCAATCAGCCCCAGCATTTT,CASNPGTGNQPQHF
TRBV7-2,.,TRBJ2-2,.,TGTGCCAGCAGCAGACATTCCGGGGAGCTGTTTTTT,CASSRHSGELFF
TRBV7-2,few,TRBJ2-6,TRBD2,TGTGCCAGCAGCTTAGGCGGGGGGCGTTCTGGGGCCAACGTCCTGACTTTC,CASSLGGGRSGANVLTF
TRBV5-1,many,TRBJ2-7,.,TGCGCCAGCAGCCGTGAAAACTACGAGCAGTACTTC,CASSRENYEQYF
TRBV30,.,TRBJ1-2,.,TGTGCCTGGAGTGGAGGTCCCGGGGTCTACACCTTC,CAWSGGPGVYTF
TRBV6-5,few,TRBJ1-1,TRBD1,TGTGCCAGCAGTTATGAACCGGGACAGGGTTTCACTGAAGCTTTCTTT,CASSYEPGQGFTEAFF
TRBV5-1,many,TRBJ1-5,TRBD1,TGCGCCAGCAGCCAGGGACAGAGCAATCAGCCCCAGCATTTT,CASSQGQSNQPQHF
TRBV7-9,.,TRBJ1-5,TRBD1,TGTGCCAGCAGCCCACCGGGACAGGGGGTTAAGCCCCAGCATTTT,CASSPPGQGVKPQHF
TRBV20-1,many,TRBJ2-1,.,TGCAGTGCTAGAGGCGGGACAGTATCCTACAATGAGCAGTTCTTC,CSARGGTVSYNEQFF
TRBV27,many,TRBJ2-2,TRBD2,TGTGCCAGCAGCTCCTCCAGCGGGGTACCCACCGGGGAGCTGTTTTTT,CASSSSSGVPTGELFF
TRBV7-8,many,TRBJ2-7,TRBD2,TGTGCCAGCAGCCCAAGCCCCACTAGCGGGGGGTACGAGCAGTACTTC,CASSPSPTSGGYEQYF
TRBV29-1,many,TRBJ1-2,.,TGCAGCGTTGAATCGCGATTGGGCTACACCTTC,CSVESRLGYTF
TRBV5-1,many,TRBJ2-2,.,TGCGCCAGCAGCCGCCCCACCGGGGAGCTGTTTTTT,CASSRPTGELFF
TRBV5-1,.,TRBJ2-7,TRBD2,TGCGCCAGCAGCTCCACCGGGACTAGCGGTAGGATAACCTACGAGCAGTACTTC,CASSSTGTSGRITYEQYF
TRBV7-2,many,TRBJ1-1,TRBD1,TGTGCCAGCAGCTTAGCCGGGACAGGCAAAGAAGCTTTCTTT,CASSLAGTGKEAFF
TRBV10-3,many,TRBJ1-1,.,TGTGCCATCATGGAGGCGGTGGAGGTCACTGAAGCTTTCTTT,CAIMEAVEVTEAFF
TRBV5-1,many,TRBJ2-1,TRBD2,TGCGCCAGCAGCTCCCGTGGGCTAGCGGGAGGGGGCGAGCAGTTCTTC,CASSSRGLAGGGEQFF
TRBV20-1,many,TRBJ2-5,TRBD2,TGCAGTGCACAAAGGGGAGGGCGACTCCAAGAGACCCAGTACTTC,CSAQRGGRLQETQYF
TRBV20-1,few,TRBJ2-1,.,TGCAGTGCTGAGGACATCAGCTCCTACAATGAGCAGTTCTTC,CSAEDISSYNEQFF
TRBV12-3/TRBV12-4,many,TRBJ1-4,.,TGTGCCAGCAGTTTAAGGGGGAAAACTAATGAAAAACTGTTTTTT,CASSLRGKTNEKLFF
TRBV20-1,many,TRBJ2-5,.,TGCAGTGCCACCGGGACGGCGGAGACCCAGTACTTC,CSATGTAETQYF
TRBV7-2,many,TRBJ2-1,TRBD1,TGTGCCAGCAGCTCACAGGGGGCTGAGCAGTTCTTC,CASSSQGAEQFF
TRBV5-1,many,TRBJ2-1,TRBD1,TGCGCCAGCAGCTTGGGACAGGGGAACGGTGAGCAGTTCTTC,CASSLGQGNGEQFF
TRBV20-1,many,TRBJ1-2,TRBD1,TGCAGTGCCGCGACAGGGGGCTCCCTGAACTATGGCTACACCTTC,CSAATGGSLNYGYTF
TRBV7-9,many,TRBJ2-7,TRBD1,TGTGCCAGCAGCTGGGGGACAGGGTCCTACGAGCAGTACTTC,CASSWGTGSYEQYF
TRBV12-3/TRBV12-4,many,TRBJ2-7,.,TGTGCCAGCAGTTTGGGCCGTTTCTCCGAGCAGTACTTC,CASSLGRFSEQYF
TRBV12-3/TRBV12-4,many,TRBJ2-5,.,TGTGCCAGCAGTCTCCCCCCGGGTACCCAGTACTTC,CASSLPPGTQYF
TRBV6-2/TRBV6-3,many,TRBJ2-7,.,TGTGCCAGCAGTTACTCAGGGACGCCAACCTACGAGCAGTACTTC,CASSYSGTPTYEQYF
TRBV21-1,many,TRBJ2-7,.,TGTGCCAGCGTTAAATTGACTAGCGGGGTTCGGGCGATCTACGAGCAGTACTTC,CASVKLTSGVRAIYEQYF
TRBV13,.,TRBJ1-1,.,TGTGCCAGCAGCTCAGAGGGGTTCGGCACTGAAGCTTTCTTT,CASSSEGFGTEAFF
TRBV2,.,TRBJ2-7,.,TGTGCCAGCAGTGACCCGGGGAACGAGCAGTACTTC,CASSDPGNEQYF
TRBV29-1,few,TRBJ2-5,TRBD2,TGCAGCGCCCCGACTAGCTGGGGGACCCAGTACTTC,CSAPTSWGTQYF
TRBV20-1,.,TRBJ2-1,.,TGCAGTGCTAGAGATAGGGACACCATCAATGAGCAGTTCTTC,CSARDRDTINEQFF
TRBV20-1,many,TRBJ2-1,TRBD2,TGCAGTGCTAGGGGACTAGCGGGAGGTAGAAGGGATGAGCAGTTCTTC,CSARGLAGGRRDEQFF